This T cell receptor beta chain was obtained from a study of cytomegalovirus exposure and HLA in healthy donors. Vbeta (60) and Jbeta (13) primers were used in the PCR. Clones were read by immunoSEQ multiplex PCR, and TCRdb kept only the in-frame ones, dropping some. The sample gives under 150,000 clones, around 70% of which show up once; roughly 1.5% is in the top ten. Deletions cut 6 bases from V and 11 bases from J, with 19 bases between. Germline values: CDR1 MNHNS, CDR2 SASEGT. This CDR3 region has 13 residues. This clone was counted a few times. The chain carries TRBV6-1 and TRBJ2-5; D is ambiguous. The sequence came from a man between 25 and 39 years old in good health and CMV-seropositive. Specimen: PBMCs. This chain's CDR3 is CASSTSRVLRQYF. The DNA for the CDR3 is TGTGCCAGCAGCACAAGTCGGGTTCTACGGCAGTACTTC.